This T cell receptor beta chain was captured in a study of vaccination effects on CD4 cells after COVID-19. Study-wide background: IL-2 at 10 IU/ml and peptides at about 9.2 ug/ml were added to cultured PBMC, around 1.9 million per well.

Study-level results: Clones arising from infection and from vaccination showed marked clonal contraction late after vaccination.

Upon completion of around 9 days in culture, CD4+ T cells were isolated. Every participant took two doses of the BNT162b2 or mRNA-1273 vaccine. None of the vaccinated had previously contracted SARS-CoV-2, and their nucleocapsid antibodies tested negative. It was on days 3 and 7 that half the medium was replaced with IL-2 medium. This clone came up a few times. The antigen remains unidentified. Method: immunoSEQ multiplex PCR; TCRdb's copy keeps in-frame clones and lacks some. The data contain tens of thousands of clones, 73% of them singletons. The sequence came from a human donor who received a COVID-19 vaccine. Sequenced material: CD4+ T cells from PBMCs cultured without peptide, taken after COVID-19 vaccination.

The CDR3 protein is CASSFYQANTEAFF. CDR3 nucleotide sequence: TGCGCCAGCAGCTTTTATCAGGCTAACACTGAAGCTTTCTTT. The gene calls are TRBV5-1 and TRBJ1-1; D is ambiguous. The germline V gene has CDR1 SGHRS and CDR2 YFSETQ. The CDR3 totals 14 residues. With 2 bases removed from V and 2 bases from J, the gap between germline ends came to 10 bases.